The 4 T cell receptor beta chains given below trace back to one sample, sequenced in a study of T cell responses to AZD1222 COVID-19 vaccine. Some clones are missing from TCRdb's copy, which holds only in-frame ones; the method was immunoSEQ multiplex PCR. The repertoire holds some 97,000 clones, with 85% to 90% as singletons. Here the sequenced sample was peripheral blood, taken on day 0 of AZD1222 vaccination. The receptors come from an adult in good health.

V and J are TRBV5-1 and TRBJ1-1; D is ambiguous. The CDR3 loop spans 13 amino acids. Germline CDR1 SGHRS, CDR2 YFSETQ. V was pared by 1 base and J by 6 bases, with 10 bases between. CDR3 DNA: TGCGCCAGCAGCTTGTTCGGTCCGTCTGAAGCTTTCTTT. Its protein product is CASSLFGPSEAFF. The full variable domain, rest sourced from reference TRBV5-1 and TRBJ1-1, is KAGVTQTPRYLIKTRGQQVTLSCSPISGHRSVSWYQQTPGQGLQFLFEYFSETQRNKGNFPGRFSGRQFSNSRSEMNVSTLELGDSALYLCASSLFGPSEAFFGQGTRLTVV.

The chain recombines TRBV18 with TRBJ1-1, with 10 bases identical to TRBD1. Trimming at V came to 1 base and at J to 2 bases, leaving 10 bases not matched to a gene. Germline values: CDR1 KGHSH, CDR2 LQKENI. The CDR3 length is 18 residues. The CDR3: CASSPRETGGIGNTEAFF. The CDR3 DNA sequence: TGTGCCAGCTCACCACGGGAGACAGGGGGCATCGGTAACACTGAAGCTTTCTTT. The full variable domain, its missing parts supplied by reference TRBV18 and TRBJ1-1, is NAGVMQNPRHLVRRRGQEARLRCSPMKGHSHVYWYRQLPEEGLKFMVYLQKENIIDESGMPKERFSAEFPKEGPSILRIQQVVRGDSAAYFCASSPRETGGIGNTEAFFGQGTRLTVV.

This clone was detected only a few times. The chain combines TRBV9 with TRBJ2-7; 11 bases map to TRBD1. The CDR3 spans 17 residues. V dropped 5 bases and J dropped 3; count of bases not matched to a gene: 13. The germline gives CDR1 SGDLS, CDR2 YYNGEE. CDR3 in DNA: TGTGCCAGCAGTACCGGGACAGGGGGTCTCCAAGGCTACGAGCAGTACTTC. Translated: CASSTGTGGLQGYEQYF.

CDR3 nucleotides: TGTGCCAGCAGGTACCAAGGGGCAGCACCAGATGGTGAAAAACTGTTTTTT. This sequence encodes CASRYQGAAPDGEKLFF. This chain connects TRBV27 to TRBJ1-4, with D possibly matching TRBD1 (5 bases). Germline assignment: CDR1 MNHEY and CDR2 SMNVEV (reference sequence). V shed 6 bases and J shed 7 bases, with 24 bases lying between them. The CDR3 runs to 17 residues.